These 28 T cell receptor beta chains were all obtained from the same sample, sequenced in a study of T-cell reconstitution after alpha-beta-depleted transplantation in children. Unique molecular identifiers were incorporated during preparation of the TCRbeta library. TCRdb processed the PCR reads anew with MiXCR; each CDR3 protein has one entry. The sample has some 220,000 distinct CDR3 sequences, about a tenth seen once. Sequencing used PBMCs from the stem cell graft donor, obtained from the stem cell graft. The receptors stem from a human donor who donated a stem cell graft to a child with acute lymphoblastic leukemia.

In its sample, this clonotype was seen a few times. V is TRBV27 and J is TRBJ1-2; the D gene is possibly TRBD1 (6 bases). V was shortened by 4 bases and J by 6 bases, with 18 bases between the two germline ends. Germline V gene sequence: CDR1 MNHEY, CDR2 SMNVEV (reference sequence). CDR3 length equals 15 residues. CDR3 residues: CASSSPQQGRDGYTF. CDR3 sequence (DNA): TGTGCCAGCAGTTCACCCCAACAGGGACGGGATGGCTACACCTTC.

This clonotype was observed a handful of times. In DNA form, the CDR3 reads TGTGCCACCAGTGATTTGGCGGGGGCAGATACGCAGTATTTT. Protein sequence: CATSDLAGADTQYF. The chain couples TRBV24-1 to TRBJ2-3; 7 nucleotides line up with TRBD2. Per the germline V gene, CDR1 is KGHDR and CDR2 is SFDVKD. The ends lost 0 bases at V and 4 bases at J; junction bases unmatched: 0. CDR3 length: 14 residues.

The chain is built from TRBV12-3 or TRBV12-4 and TRBJ2-1; 9 nucleotides match TRBD2. J gave up 5 bases and V 5 bases, and 7 bases lay outside the gene matches. The CDR3 runs to 15 residues. CDR3 region: CASSTSGGGDNEQFF. The DNA for the CDR3 is TGTGCCAGCAGTACCTCTGGCGGGGGGGACAATGAGCAGTTCTTC.

The J gene is TRBJ1-2, the V gene TRBV20-1; no clear D gene. The V end lost 6 bases, the J end lost 0 bases, and 11 bases lay between the germline ends. CDR3 length: 13 residues. CDR1 is DFQATT, CDR2 SNEGSKA, per germline (reference sequence). The CDR3 region is CSAKREANYGYTF. CDR3 DNA: TGCAGTGCAAAAAGGGAGGCTAACTATGGCTACACCTTC.

This clonotype came up many times. The chain recombines TRBV5-1 with TRBJ2-3; 11 bases agree with TRBD2. Trimming cost V 1 base and J 6 bases; bases outside gene matches: 7. Germline lookup yields CDR1 SGHRS and CDR2 YFSETQ. The CDR3 consists of 16 residues. In DNA, the CDR3 is TGCGCCAGCAGCTTGCGCGGACTAGCGGGTGACGATACGCAGTATTTT. Protein: CASSLRGLAGDDTQYF.

This clonotype was picked up many times. The genes are TRBV12-3 or TRBV12-4 and TRBJ1-4; D gene uncertain. Between the trimmed V and J ends, which lost 5 bases and 5 bases, there was a span of 12 bases. This CDR3 region has 14 residues. CDR3 DNA sequence: TGTGCCAGCAGTGGAGGGCAGTTAAATGAAAAACTGTTTTTT. Its translation: CASSGGQLNEKLFF.

This clonotype turned up a few times. The rearrangement joins TRBV29-1 to TRBJ2-6; the D is unclear. Germline CDR1 SQVTM, CDR2 ANQGSEA. Trimming shortened V by 3 bases and J by 2 bases, and 2 bases separated the two germline ends. This CDR3 contains 12 residues. In DNA, the CDR3 is TGCAGCGTTGATGCTGGGGCCAACGTCCTGACTTTC. Residues: CSVDAGANVLTF.

This clonotype showed up many times. The chain recombines TRBV2 with TRBJ1-5; 9 nucleotides line up with TRBD1. The J segment lost 8 bases and the V segment lost 5 bases, leaving 16 bases of the junction unmatched. Germline V gives CDR1 SNHLY, CDR2 FYNNEI. CDR3 length equals 17 residues. CDR3 nucleotides: TGTGCCAGCAGTTTAAGTCCGGGACAGGGTCCCCTAGAGCCCCAGCATTTT. This codes for CASSLSPGQGPLEPQHF.

This clonotype was counted ten times or more. V gene TRBV5-4 combines with J gene TRBJ2-3; no firm D call. This CDR3 has 14 amino acids. Trimming pared 6 bases from V and 4 bases from J, leaving 15 bases between. Per the germline V gene, CDR1 is SGHNT and CDR2 is YYREEE (reference sequence). In nucleotides, the CDR3 is TGTGCCAGCACCCTAAAAAACGGTCCAGATACGCAGTATTTT. Protein: CASTLKNGPDTQYF.

This clonotype showed up just a few times. This sequence joins TRBV10-3 and TRBJ2-2; the D is unclear. V was clipped by 7 bases and J by 0 bases, with 18 bases between them. Germline assignment: CDR1 ENHRY and CDR2 SYGVKD. There are 17 residues in the CDR3. The CDR3 coding sequence is TGTGCCATCACCCCCAGTGAGGCTCCCGCGAACACCGGGGAGCTGTTTTTT. Translated, it gives CAITPSEAPANTGELFF.

This clonotype was found a few times. The chain couples TRBV2 to TRBJ2-2; D not certain. The germline gives CDR1 SNHLY, CDR2 FYNNEI. This CDR3 is 17 amino acids long. Trimming shortened V by 5 bases and J by 5 bases, and 21 bases separated the two germline ends. In DNA, the CDR3 is TGTGCCAGCAGTTTTTCCAGGCCCGAGTTTCGGACCGGGGAGCTGTTTTTT. Protein product: CASSFSRPEFRTGELFF.

V usage is TRBV7-2 and J usage is TRBJ1-2; no reliable D call. Germline V gives CDR1 SGHTA, CDR2 FQGNSA. The CDR3 is 13 residues long. Trimming took 2 bases from V and 4 from J, leaving 8 bases between them. This chain's CDR3 is CASSLFTSYGYTF. CDR3 nucleotides: TGTGCCAGCAGCTTATTTACCAGCTATGGCTACACCTTC.

This clonotype was detected ten times or more. The chain links TRBV2 to TRBJ2-1, with TRBD2 matching 7 bases. Germline CDR1 and CDR2: SNHLY and FYNNEI. V shed 6 bases, J shed 4 bases, and the junction held 9 bases outside the gene matches. This CDR3 has 15 amino acids. The CDR3 region is CASRTERGYYNEQFF. CDR3 nucleotide sequence: TGTGCCAGCAGAACCGAGCGGGGTTATTACAATGAGCAGTTCTTC.

CDR3 sequence: CASSYRDSIYEQYF. Written as DNA, the CDR3 is TGTGCCAGCAGTTACCGGGACAGTATTTACGAGCAGTACTTC. The V call is TRBV6-5, the J call TRBJ2-7, with 7 positions matching TRBD1. V lost 2 bases, J lost 4 bases, and 5 bases stayed unmatched. This CDR3 has 14 residues. The germline V gene has CDR1 MNHEY and CDR2 SVGAGI.

This clonotype showed up just a few times. The rearrangement links TRBV20-1 to TRBJ1-3, with 7 bases matching TRBD1. The CDR3 has 14 residues. Germline V lookup: CDR1 DFQATT, CDR2 SNEGSKA (reference sequence). Germline trimming cut 5 bases from V and 3 bases from J; bases unmatched to any gene: 7. The CDR3 sequence: CSAPKDRVGNTIYF. In DNA form, the CDR3 reads TGCAGTGCTCCCAAAGACAGGGTTGGAAACACCATATATTTT.

The chain is built from TRBV5-1 and TRBJ1-2; D gene ambiguous. Germline V lookup: CDR1 SGHRS, CDR2 YFSETQ. Trimming took 0 bases from V and 8 from J, leaving 14 bases between them. The CDR3 loop spans 14 amino acids. This CDR3 reads CASSLGAGGRGYTF. CDR3 in DNA: TGCGCCAGCAGCTTGGGGGCGGGAGGAAGAGGCTACACCTTC.

This chain uses TRBV5-5 with TRBJ2-1; TRBD2 matches 11 bases. Germline V lookup: CDR1 SGHKS, CDR2 YYEKEE (reference sequence). V shed 4 bases and J 2 bases; nucleotides not matched to a gene: 5. The CDR3 has 16 amino acids. CDR3 protein: CASSPTSGGPYNEQFF. The CDR3 DNA sequence: TGTGCCAGCAGCCCAACTAGCGGGGGCCCCTACAATGAGCAGTTCTTC.

The genes are TRBV7-6 and TRBJ2-7, with D unclear. Trimming pared 3 bases from V and 0 bases from J, leaving 9 bases between. The CDR3 runs 14 residues. Germline values: CDR1 SGHVS, CDR2 FNYEAQ. Written as DNA, the CDR3 is TGTGCCAGCAGCTTGGCCATCTTCTCCTACGAGCAGTACTTC. Amino acid sequence: CASSLAIFSYEQYF.

The chain has TRBV7-8 and TRBJ2-7; weak D call: TRBD2 (5 bases). V was shortened by 5 bases and J by 3 bases, with 14 bases between the two germline ends. The CDR3 contains 14 residues. Looked up from germline, CDR1 is SGHVS and CDR2 is FQNEAQ. This CDR3 reads CASSPSWEYYEQYF. CDR3 nucleotides: TGTGCCAGCAGCCCCTCTTGGGAGTACTACGAGCAGTACTTC. The full variable domain, in which reference TRBV7-8 and TRBJ2-7 provide the parts outside the CDR3, is GAGVSQSPRYKVAKRGQDVALRCDPISGHVSLFWYQQALGQGPEFLTYFQNEAQLDKSGLPSDRFFAERPEGSVSTLKIQRTQQEDSAVYLCASSPSWEYYEQYFGPGTRLTVT.

This chain joins TRBV20-1 and TRBJ1-5; TRBD1 matches at 10 bases. The CDR3 has 14 amino acids. Germline V gives CDR1 DFQATT, CDR2 SNEGSKA (reference sequence). V shed 6 bases and J 5 bases; nucleotides not matched to a gene: 7. CDR3 DNA: TGCAGTGCAGGGGACAGGGGTCCTTATCAGCCCCAGCATTTT. Protein: CSAGDRGPYQPQHF.

This clonotype was found many times. This chain joins TRBV10-3 and TRBJ1-1; D gene ambiguous. CDR3 length equals 14 residues. Germline V gene data show CDR1 as ENHRY and CDR2 as SYGVKD. V was shortened by 2 bases and J by 0 bases, with 7 bases between the two germline ends. The CDR3: CAISERALNTEAFF. The CDR3 bases are TGTGCCATCAGTGAGAGAGCGCTGAACACTGAAGCTTTCTTT.

The table lists this clonotype with a few counts. This chain links TRBV20-1 with TRBJ1-2, with D unresolved. Deletions cut 1 base from V and 7 bases from J, with 10 bases between. This CDR3 is 12 amino acids long. Germline CDR1 is DFQATT and CDR2 is SNEGSKA (reference sequence). The CDR3 sequence: CSARVPFTGYTF. In DNA form, the CDR3 reads TGCAGTGCTAGAGTCCCCTTTACTGGCTACACCTTC.

This clonotype showed up just a few times. V and J are TRBV11-2 and TRBJ2-5; 8 nucleotides align to TRBD2. The CDR3 is 14 amino acids. Germline V lookup: CDR1 SGHAT, CDR2 FQNNGV. The J segment lost 3 bases and the V segment lost 7 bases, leaving 7 bases of the junction unmatched. The CDR3 DNA is TGTGCCAGCAAGCGGGGGACGGCGAAAGAGACCCAGTACTTC. Amino acid sequence: CASKRGTAKETQYF. The full variable domain, with the rest looked up from reference TRBV11-2 and TRBJ2-5, is EAGVAQSPRYKIIEKRQSVAFWCNPISGHATLYWYQQILGQGPKLLIQFQNNGVVDDSQLPKDRFSAERLKGVDSTLKIQPAKLEDSAVYLCASKRGTAKETQYFGPGTRLLVL.

The chain recombines TRBV5-1 with TRBJ2-3, with 7 positions matching TRBD1. Trimming removed 4 bases from V and 4 bases from J; junction bases left unmatched: 6. CDR1 SGHRS and CDR2 YFSETQ come from the germline V gene. The CDR3 consists of 14 residues. CDR3 bases: TGCGCCAGCAGCCACGAGGGGACAGCAGATACGCAGTATTTT. This gives the protein CASSHEGTADTQYF.

This clonotype was counted a few times. This chain links TRBV12-3 or TRBV12-4 with TRBJ2-1, with D tentatively TRBD1 (6 bases). Trimming cost V 3 bases and J 1 base, with 10 bases left between them. The CDR3 runs to 15 residues. CDR3 in DNA: TGTGCCAGCAGTTTGGACAGTCTGTCCTACAATGAGCAGTTCTTC. This translates into CASSLDSLSYNEQFF.

Only a few counts were recorded for this clonotype. The chain links TRBV7-2 to TRBJ2-3, with D unclear. The CDR3 is 16 amino acids. Germline V CDR1 and CDR2: SGHTA, FQGNSA. Trimming took 5 bases from V and 2 from J, leaving 17 bases between them. CDR3 in amino acids: CASSLEPARYTDTQYF. Written as DNA, the CDR3 is TGTGCCAGCAGCCTAGAGCCGGCCAGGTACACAGATACGCAGTATTTT.

The J gene is TRBJ2-1, the V gene TRBV6-5; 11 bases line up with TRBD1. CDR3 size: 16 residues. Per germline, CDR1 MNHEY and CDR2 SVGAGI. The junction had 6 bases not matched to a gene; V was cut back by 1 base and J by 7 bases. CDR3 in DNA: TGTGCCAGCAGTTACTGGCCGGGACAGGGGGAAAATGAGCAGTTCTTC. Translation: CASSYWPGQGENEQFF.

This clonotype was seen a few times. The chain carries TRBV9 and TRBJ2-1; 7 bases agree with TRBD1. Germline lookup yields CDR1 SGDLS and CDR2 YYNGEE. The CDR3 covers 14 residues. J lost 7 bases, V lost 3 bases, and 7 bases had no gene match. CDR3 sequence reads: CASSARTGRNEQFF. The DNA for the CDR3 is TGTGCCAGCAGCGCGAGGACAGGTAGAAATGAGCAGTTCTTC.